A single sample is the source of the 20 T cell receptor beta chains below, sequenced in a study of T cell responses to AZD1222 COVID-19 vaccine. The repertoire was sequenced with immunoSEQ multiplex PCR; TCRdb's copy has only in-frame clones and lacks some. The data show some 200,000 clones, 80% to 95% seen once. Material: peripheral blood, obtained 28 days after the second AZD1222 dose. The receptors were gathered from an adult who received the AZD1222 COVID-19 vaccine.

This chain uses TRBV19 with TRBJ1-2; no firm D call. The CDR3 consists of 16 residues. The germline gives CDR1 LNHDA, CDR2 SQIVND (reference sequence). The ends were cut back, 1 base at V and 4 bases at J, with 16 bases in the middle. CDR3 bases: TGTGCCAGTAGTATAGGTTCCGGGGATCGGTTCTATGGCTACACCTTC. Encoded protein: CASSIGSGDRFYGYTF.

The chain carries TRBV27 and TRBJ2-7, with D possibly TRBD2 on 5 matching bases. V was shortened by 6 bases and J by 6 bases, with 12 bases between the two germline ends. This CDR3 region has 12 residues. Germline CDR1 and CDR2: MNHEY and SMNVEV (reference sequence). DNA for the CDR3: TGTGCCAGCAGGCGAGGGTGGGGCGAGCAGTACTTC. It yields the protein CASRRGWGEQYF.

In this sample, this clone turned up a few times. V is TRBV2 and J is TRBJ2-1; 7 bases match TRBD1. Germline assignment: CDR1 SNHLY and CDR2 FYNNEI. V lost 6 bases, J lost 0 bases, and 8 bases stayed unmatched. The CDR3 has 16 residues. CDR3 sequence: CASRSQGHSSYNEQFF. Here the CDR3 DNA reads TGTGCCAGCAGATCACAGGGGCACAGCTCCTACAATGAGCAGTTCTTC.

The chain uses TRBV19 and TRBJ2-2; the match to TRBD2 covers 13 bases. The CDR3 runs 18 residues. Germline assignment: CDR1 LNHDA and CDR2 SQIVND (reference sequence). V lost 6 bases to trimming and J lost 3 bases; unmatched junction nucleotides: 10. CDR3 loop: CASRSSPGLAGYTGELFF. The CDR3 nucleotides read TGTGCCAGTAGATCTTCTCCGGGACTAGCGGGATACACCGGGGAGCTGTTTTTT.

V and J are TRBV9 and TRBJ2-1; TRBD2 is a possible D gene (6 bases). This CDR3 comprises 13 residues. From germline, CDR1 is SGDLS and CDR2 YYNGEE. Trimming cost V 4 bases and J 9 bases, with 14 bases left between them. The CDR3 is CASSYVDGGEQFF. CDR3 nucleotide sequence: TGTGCCAGCAGCTACGTAGACGGGGGTGAGCAGTTCTTC.

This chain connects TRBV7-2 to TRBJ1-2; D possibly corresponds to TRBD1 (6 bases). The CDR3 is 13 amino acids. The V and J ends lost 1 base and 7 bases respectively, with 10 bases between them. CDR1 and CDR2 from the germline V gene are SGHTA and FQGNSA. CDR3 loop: CASSLGDMAGYTF. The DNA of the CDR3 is TGTGCCAGCAGCTTAGGGGACATGGCTGGCTACACCTTC.

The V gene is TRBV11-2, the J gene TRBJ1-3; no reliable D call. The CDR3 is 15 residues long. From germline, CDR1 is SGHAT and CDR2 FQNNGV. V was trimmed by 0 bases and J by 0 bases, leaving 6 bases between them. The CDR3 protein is CASSLDASSGNTIYF. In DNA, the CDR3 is TGTGCCAGCAGCTTAGACGCCTCCTCTGGAAACACCATATATTTT.

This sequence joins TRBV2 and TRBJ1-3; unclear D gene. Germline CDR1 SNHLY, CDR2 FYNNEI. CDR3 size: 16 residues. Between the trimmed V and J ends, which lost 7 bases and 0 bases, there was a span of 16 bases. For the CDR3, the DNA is TGTGCCAGCACGCGAACGCCGGGGAGCTCTGGAAACACCATATATTTT. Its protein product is CASTRTPGSSGNTIYF.

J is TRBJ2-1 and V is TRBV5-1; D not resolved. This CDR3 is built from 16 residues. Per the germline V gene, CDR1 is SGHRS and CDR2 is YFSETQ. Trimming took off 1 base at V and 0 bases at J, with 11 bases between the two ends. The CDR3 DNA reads TGCGCCAGCAGCTTGCGGGCCGCGAGCTCCTACAATGAGCAGTTCTTC. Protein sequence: CASSLRAASSYNEQFF.

DNA of the CDR3: TGTGCCAGCAGCCCGGGACTAAGGGACCGGGAGCTGTTTTTT. This encodes CASSPGLRDRELFF. The V call is TRBV5-4, the J call TRBJ2-2; 7 nucleotides agree with TRBD2. Unmatched junction bases numbered 9, after V lost 4 bases and J lost 9 bases. The CDR3 extends over 14 amino acids. Germline CDR1 is SGHNT and CDR2 is YYREEE (reference sequence).

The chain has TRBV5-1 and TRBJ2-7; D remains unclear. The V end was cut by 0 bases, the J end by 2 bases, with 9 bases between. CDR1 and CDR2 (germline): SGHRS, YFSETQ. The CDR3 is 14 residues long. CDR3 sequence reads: CASSLAGDPYEQYF. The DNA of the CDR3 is TGCGCCAGCAGCTTGGCTGGGGATCCCTACGAGCAGTACTTC.

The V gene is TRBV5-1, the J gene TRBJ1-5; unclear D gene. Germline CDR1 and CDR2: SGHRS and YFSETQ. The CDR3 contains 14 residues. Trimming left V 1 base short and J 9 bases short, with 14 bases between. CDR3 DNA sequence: TGCGCCAGCAGCTTGCCGGGCCCCCGACGGCCCCAGCATTTT. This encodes CASSLPGPRRPQHF.

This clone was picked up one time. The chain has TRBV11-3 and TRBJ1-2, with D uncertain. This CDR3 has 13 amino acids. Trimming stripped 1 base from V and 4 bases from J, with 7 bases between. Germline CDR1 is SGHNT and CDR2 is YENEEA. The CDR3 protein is CASSLVSLYGYTF. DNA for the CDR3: TGTGCCAGCAGCTTAGTCTCCCTCTATGGCTACACCTTC. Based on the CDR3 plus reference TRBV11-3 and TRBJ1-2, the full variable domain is EAGVVQSPRYKIIEKKQPVAFWCNPISGHNTLYWYLQNLGQGPELLIRYENEEAVDDSQLPKDRFSAERLKGVDSTLKIQPAELGDSAVYLCASSLVSLYGYTFGSGTRLTVV.

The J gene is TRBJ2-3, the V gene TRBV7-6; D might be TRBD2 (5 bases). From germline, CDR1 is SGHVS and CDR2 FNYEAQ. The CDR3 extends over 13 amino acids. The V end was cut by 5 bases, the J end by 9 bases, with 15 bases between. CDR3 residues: CASSPYRDGTQYF. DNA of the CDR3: TGTGCCAGCAGCCCGTATCGGGATGGAACGCAGTATTTT.

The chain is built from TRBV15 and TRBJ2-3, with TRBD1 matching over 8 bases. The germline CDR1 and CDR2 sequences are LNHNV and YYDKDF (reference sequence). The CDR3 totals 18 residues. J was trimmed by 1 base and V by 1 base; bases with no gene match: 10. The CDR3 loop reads CATSRVSLGTGGTDTQYF. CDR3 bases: TGTGCCACCAGCAGAGTGAGCTTGGGGACAGGCGGCACAGATACGCAGTATTTT.

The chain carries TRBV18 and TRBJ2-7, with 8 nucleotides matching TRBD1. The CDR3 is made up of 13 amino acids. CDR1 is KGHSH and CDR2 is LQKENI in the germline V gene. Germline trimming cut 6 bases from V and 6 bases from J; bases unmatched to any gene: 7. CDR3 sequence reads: CASSSGGNAEQYF. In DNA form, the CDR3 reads TGTGCCAGCTCGTCAGGGGGCAACGCCGAGCAGTACTTC.

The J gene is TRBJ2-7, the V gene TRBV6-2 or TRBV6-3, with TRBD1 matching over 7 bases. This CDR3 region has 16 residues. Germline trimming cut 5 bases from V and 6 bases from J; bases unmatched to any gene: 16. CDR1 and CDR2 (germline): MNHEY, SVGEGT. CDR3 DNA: TGTGCCAGCAGTCACACATCGACAGGGAAATCGGCCGAGCAGTACTTC. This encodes CASSHTSTGKSAEQYF.

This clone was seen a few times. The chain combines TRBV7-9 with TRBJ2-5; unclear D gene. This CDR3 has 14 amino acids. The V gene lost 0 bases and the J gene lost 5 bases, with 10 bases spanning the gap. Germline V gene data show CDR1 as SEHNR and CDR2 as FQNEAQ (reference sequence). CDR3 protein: CASSLAAVGETQYF. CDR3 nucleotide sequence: TGTGCCAGCAGCTTAGCTGCAGTCGGCGAGACCCAGTACTTC.

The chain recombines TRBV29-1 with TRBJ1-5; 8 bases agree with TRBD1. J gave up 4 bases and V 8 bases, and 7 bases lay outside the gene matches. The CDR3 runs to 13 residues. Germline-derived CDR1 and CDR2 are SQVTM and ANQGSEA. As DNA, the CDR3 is TGCAGCACCGGACAGGGACGGAATCAGCCCCAGCATTTT. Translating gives CSTGQGRNQPQHF.

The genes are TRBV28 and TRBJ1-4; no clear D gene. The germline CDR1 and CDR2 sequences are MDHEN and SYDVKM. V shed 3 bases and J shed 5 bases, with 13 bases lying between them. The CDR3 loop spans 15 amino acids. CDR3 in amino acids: CASSFGGSRNEKLFF. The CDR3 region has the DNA TGTGCCAGCAGTTTCGGCGGCAGCAGGAATGAAAAACTGTTTTTT.